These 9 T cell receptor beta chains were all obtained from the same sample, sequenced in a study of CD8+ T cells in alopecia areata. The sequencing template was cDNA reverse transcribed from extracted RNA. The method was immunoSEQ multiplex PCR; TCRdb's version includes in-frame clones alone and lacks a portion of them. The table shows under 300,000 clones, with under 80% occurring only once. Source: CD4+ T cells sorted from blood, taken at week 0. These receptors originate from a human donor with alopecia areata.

CDR3 sequence: CASSPGTGIEQFF. CDR3 nucleotide sequence: TGTGCCAGCAGCCCCGGGACAGGGATTGAGCAGTTCTTC. V and J are TRBV7-3 and TRBJ2-1; 9 positions agree with TRBD1. Per the germline V gene, CDR1 is SGHTA and CDR2 is FQGTGA. V trimming: 5 bases; J trimming: 9 bases; junction bases outside the gene matches: 5. There are 13 residues in the CDR3.

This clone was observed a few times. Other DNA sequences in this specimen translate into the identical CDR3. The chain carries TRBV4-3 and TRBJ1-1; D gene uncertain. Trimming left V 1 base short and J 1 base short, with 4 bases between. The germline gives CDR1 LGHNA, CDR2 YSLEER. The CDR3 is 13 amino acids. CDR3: CASSQVGNTEAFF. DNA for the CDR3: TGCGCCAGCAGCCAAGTGGGGAACACTGAAGCTTTCTTT.

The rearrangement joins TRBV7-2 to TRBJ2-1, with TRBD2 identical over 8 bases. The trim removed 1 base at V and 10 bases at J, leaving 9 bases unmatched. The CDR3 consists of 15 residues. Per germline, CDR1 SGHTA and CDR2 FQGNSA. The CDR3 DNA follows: TGTGCCAGCAGCTTAGTCTACCAGCCTAGCGGGGAGCAGTTCTTC. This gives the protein CASSLVYQPSGEQFF.

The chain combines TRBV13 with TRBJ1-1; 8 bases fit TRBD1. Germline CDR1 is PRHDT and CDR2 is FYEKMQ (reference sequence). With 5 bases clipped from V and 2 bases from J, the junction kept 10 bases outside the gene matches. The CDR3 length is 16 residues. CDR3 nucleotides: TGTGCCAGCAGCCCGAGGACAGGGAGGTACAACACTGAAGCTTTCTTT. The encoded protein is CASSPRTGRYNTEAFF.

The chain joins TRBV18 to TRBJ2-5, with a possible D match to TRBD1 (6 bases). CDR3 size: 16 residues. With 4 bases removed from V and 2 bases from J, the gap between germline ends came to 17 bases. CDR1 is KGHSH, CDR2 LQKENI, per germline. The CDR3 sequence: CASSLLGGTPQETQYF. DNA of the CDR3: TGTGCCAGCTCACTTTTAGGTGGGACACCTCAAGAGACCCAGTACTTC.

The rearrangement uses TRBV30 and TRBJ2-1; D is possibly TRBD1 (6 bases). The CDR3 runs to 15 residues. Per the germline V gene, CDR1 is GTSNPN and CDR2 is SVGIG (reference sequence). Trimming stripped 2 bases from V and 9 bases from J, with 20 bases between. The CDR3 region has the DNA TGTGCCTGGAGTTCCCCTGGGGCCAGGGGCACTGAGCAGTTCTTC. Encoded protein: CAWSSPGARGTEQFF.

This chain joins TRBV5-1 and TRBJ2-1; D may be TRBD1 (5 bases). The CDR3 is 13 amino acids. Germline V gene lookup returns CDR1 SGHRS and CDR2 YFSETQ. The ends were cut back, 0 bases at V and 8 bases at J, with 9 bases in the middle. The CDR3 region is CASSLEGVHEQFF. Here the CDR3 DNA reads TGCGCCAGCAGCTTGGAAGGGGTGCATGAGCAGTTCTTC.

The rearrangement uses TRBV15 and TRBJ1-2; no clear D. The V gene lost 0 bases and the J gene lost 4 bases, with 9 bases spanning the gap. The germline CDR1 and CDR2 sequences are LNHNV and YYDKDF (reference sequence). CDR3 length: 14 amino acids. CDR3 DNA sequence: TGTGCCACCAGCAGAGATAGTCCCCTCTATGGCTACACCTTC. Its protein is CATSRDSPLYGYTF.

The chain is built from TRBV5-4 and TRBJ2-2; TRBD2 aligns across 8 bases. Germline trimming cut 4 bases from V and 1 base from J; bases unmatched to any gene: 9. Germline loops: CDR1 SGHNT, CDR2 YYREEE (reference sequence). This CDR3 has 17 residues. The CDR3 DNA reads TGTGCCAGCAGCCTTAAAATGCTAGCGGGGAACACCGGGGAGCTGTTTTTT. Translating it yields CASSLKMLAGNTGELFF.